The next 11 T cell receptor beta chains were all read from a single sample in a study of OX40 agonist ivuxolimab in advanced cancers. Generated by immunoSEQ multiplex PCR, the TCRdb table keeps only in-frame clones and is missing some. The data contain 55,000 to 70,000 clones, 80% to 85% of them singletons. The sample was CD4+ or CD8+ T cells sorted from blood, taken in a trial of the OX40 agonist ivuxolimab. The receptors were gathered from an adult with an advanced solid tumor such as melanoma, head and neck, liver or kidney cancer.

The chain joins TRBV11-2 to TRBJ1-1; D is unclear. Germline CDR1 and CDR2: SGHAT and FQNNGV. V lost 0 bases to trimming and J lost 2 bases, with 4 bases between them. The CDR3 spans 13 residues. The CDR3 DNA sequence: TGTGCCAGCAGCTTAGACGTCAACACTGAAGCTTTCTTT. Its protein is CASSLDVNTEAFF.

This rearrangement joins TRBV10-3 to TRBJ2-6; 11 bases match TRBD1. With V trimmed by 4 bases and J by 0 bases, 11 bases remained unmatched. The CDR3 extends over 20 amino acids. Germline V gene lookup returns CDR1 ENHRY and CDR2 SYGVKD. The CDR3 reads CAISAPPGTGGPSGANVLTF. In DNA, the CDR3 is TGTGCCATCAGTGCCCCTCCCGGGACAGGGGGTCCCTCTGGGGCCAACGTCCTGACTTTC.

This clone was detected only a few times. This chain links TRBV5-1 with TRBJ1-4; D perhaps matches TRBD1 (6 bases). The germline V and J ends were trimmed by 4 bases and 8 bases, with 18 bases remaining between them. From germline, CDR1 is SGHRS and CDR2 YFSETQ. The CDR3 contains 15 residues. The CDR3 DNA is TGCGCCAGCAGCGGCTCGTCAGGGGAGGGCGAAAAACTGTTTTTT. As protein: CASSGSSGEGEKLFF.

The chain couples TRBV19 to TRBJ2-3, with unresolved D. The CDR3 is made up of 14 amino acids. CDR1 LNHDA and CDR2 SQIVND come from the germline V gene (reference sequence). V was trimmed by 1 base and J by 1 base, leaving 6 bases between them. CDR3 residues: CASSIGLRTDTQYF. For the CDR3, the DNA is TGTGCCAGTAGTATAGGGTTGCGCACAGATACGCAGTATTTT.

The V call is TRBV6-5, the J call TRBJ2-5; D not resolved. The germline V gene encodes CDR1 MNHEY and CDR2 SVGAGI. V was pared by 0 bases and J by 3 bases, with 8 bases between. The CDR3 extends over 14 amino acids. The CDR3 DNA sequence: TGTGCCAGCAGTTACTCCAACCCCAAAGAGACCCAGTACTTC. Its translation: CASSYSNPKETQYF.

The gene calls are TRBV5-6 and TRBJ1-2; D gene unclear. Germline lookup yields CDR1 SGHDT and CDR2 YYEEEE. V was shortened by 1 base and J by 4 bases, with 14 bases between the two germline ends. This CDR3 has 15 residues. The CDR3 spells CASSLPGSLAYGYTF. DNA of the CDR3: TGTGCCAGCAGCTTGCCAGGCAGCCTTGCCTATGGCTACACCTTC. Together with reference TRBV5-6 and TRBJ1-2, the CDR3 gives the full variable domain: DAGVTQSPTHLIKTRGQQVTLRCSPKSGHDTVSWYQQALGQGPQFIFQYYEEEERQRGNFPDRFSGHQFPNYSSELNVNALLLGDSALYLCASSLPGSLAYGYTFGSGTRLTVV.

The chain recombines TRBV5-6 with TRBJ2-4, with D perhaps matching TRBD1 or TRBD2 (5 bases each). V lost 5 bases and J 0 bases, leaving 18 bases between the germline ends. Germline V gene sequence: CDR1 SGHDT, CDR2 YYEEEE. This CDR3 is 17 amino acids long. CDR3 protein: CASSGQGAFLAKNIQYF. CDR3 nucleotide sequence: TGTGCCAGCAGTGGGCAGGGAGCCTTTCTAGCCAAAAACATTCAGTACTTC.

The chain carries TRBV28 and TRBJ2-5; a possible D gene is TRBD2 (7 bases). Germline assignment: CDR1 MDHEN and CDR2 SYDVKM. The V and J ends lost 3 bases and 5 bases respectively, with 13 bases between them. CDR3 size: 14 residues. CDR3 amino acids: CASSFGGRRETQYF. The CDR3 region has the DNA TGTGCCAGCAGTTTCGGGGGGCGGAGGGAGACCCAGTACTTC.

The V gene is TRBV7-9, the J gene TRBJ2-2; 9 bases line up with TRBD1. Germline V gene sequence: CDR1 SEHNR, CDR2 FQNEAQ (reference sequence). The CDR3 has 15 residues. J lost 6 bases, V lost 3 bases, and 5 bases had no gene match. The CDR3 bases are TGTGCCAGCAGCTTCCACAGGGGGCTGGCCGGGGAGCTGTTTTTT. Protein: CASSFHRGLAGELFF.

The chain has TRBV25-1 and TRBJ1-6; D not resolved. The V gene's germline CDR1 is MGHDK and CDR2 SYGVNS. The CDR3 runs 15 residues. The germline V and J ends were trimmed by 1 base and 10 bases, with 14 bases remaining between them. CDR3 residues: CASSESFRGLSPLHF. In nucleotides, the CDR3 is TGTGCCAGCAGTGAATCCTTCCGAGGCCTATCACCCCTCCACTTT.

The chain carries TRBV5-1 and TRBJ2-3; D gene ambiguous. Germline CDR1 SGHRS, CDR2 YFSETQ. This CDR3 comprises 16 residues. V dropped 1 base and J dropped 0 bases, with 12 bases sitting between them. As DNA, the CDR3 is TGCGCCAGCAGCTTGAATTCTCGGTTTAGCACAGATACGCAGTATTTT. Translating it yields CASSLNSRFSTDTQYF.